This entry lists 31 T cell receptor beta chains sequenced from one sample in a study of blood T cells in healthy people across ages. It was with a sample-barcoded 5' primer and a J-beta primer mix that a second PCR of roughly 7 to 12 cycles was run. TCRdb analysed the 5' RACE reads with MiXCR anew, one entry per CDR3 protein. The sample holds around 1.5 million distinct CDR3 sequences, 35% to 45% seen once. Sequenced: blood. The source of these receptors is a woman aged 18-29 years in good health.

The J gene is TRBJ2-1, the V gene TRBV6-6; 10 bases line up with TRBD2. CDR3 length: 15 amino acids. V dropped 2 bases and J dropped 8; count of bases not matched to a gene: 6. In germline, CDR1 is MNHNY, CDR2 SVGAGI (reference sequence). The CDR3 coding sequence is TGTGCCAGCAGTTACGCGTCTAGCGGGGGTTATGAGCAGTTCTTC. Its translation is CASSYASSGGYEQFF.

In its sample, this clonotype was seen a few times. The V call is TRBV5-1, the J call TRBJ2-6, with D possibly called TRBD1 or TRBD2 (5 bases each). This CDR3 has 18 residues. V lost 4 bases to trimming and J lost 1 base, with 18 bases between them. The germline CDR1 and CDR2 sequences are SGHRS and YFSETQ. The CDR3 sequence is CASSLWTTEVSGANVLTF. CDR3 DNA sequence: TGCGCCAGCAGCCTGTGGACAACGGAGGTATCTGGGGCCAACGTCCTGACTTTC.

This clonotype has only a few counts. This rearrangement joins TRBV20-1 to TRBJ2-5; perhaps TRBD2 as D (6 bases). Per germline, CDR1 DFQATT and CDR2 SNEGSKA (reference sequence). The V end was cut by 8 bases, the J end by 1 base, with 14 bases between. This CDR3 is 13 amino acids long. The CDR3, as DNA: TGCAGTAAACTAGCACCAACCCAAGAGACCCAGTACTTC. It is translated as CSKLAPTQETQYF.

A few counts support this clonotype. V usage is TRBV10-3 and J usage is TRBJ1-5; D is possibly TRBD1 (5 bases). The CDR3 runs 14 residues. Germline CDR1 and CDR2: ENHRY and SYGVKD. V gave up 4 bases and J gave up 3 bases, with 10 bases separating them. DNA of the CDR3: TGTGCCATCAGTGGGGGACTGCCCAATCAGCCCCAGCATTTT. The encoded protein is CAISGGLPNQPQHF.

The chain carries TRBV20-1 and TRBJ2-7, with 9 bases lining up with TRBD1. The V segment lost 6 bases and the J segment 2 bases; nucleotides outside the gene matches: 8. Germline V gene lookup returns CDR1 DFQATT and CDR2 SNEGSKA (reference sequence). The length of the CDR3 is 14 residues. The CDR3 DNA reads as TGCAGTGCCTCCGGGACAGGGAGAACCTACGAGCAGTACTTC. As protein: CSASGTGRTYEQYF.

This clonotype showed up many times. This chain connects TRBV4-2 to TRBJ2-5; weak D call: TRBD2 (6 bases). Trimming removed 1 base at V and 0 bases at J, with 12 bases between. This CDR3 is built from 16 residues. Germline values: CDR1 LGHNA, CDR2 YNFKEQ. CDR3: CASSQASAGNQETQYF. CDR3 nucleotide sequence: TGTGCCAGCAGCCAAGCTTCGGCGGGAAACCAAGAGACCCAGTACTTC.

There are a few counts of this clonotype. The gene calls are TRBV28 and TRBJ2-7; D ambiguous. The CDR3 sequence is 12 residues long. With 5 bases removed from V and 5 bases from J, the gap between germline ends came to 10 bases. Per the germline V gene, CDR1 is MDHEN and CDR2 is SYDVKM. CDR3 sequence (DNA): TGTGCCAGCAGTCAGCCCCCCGACGAGCAGTACTTC. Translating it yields CASSQPPDEQYF.

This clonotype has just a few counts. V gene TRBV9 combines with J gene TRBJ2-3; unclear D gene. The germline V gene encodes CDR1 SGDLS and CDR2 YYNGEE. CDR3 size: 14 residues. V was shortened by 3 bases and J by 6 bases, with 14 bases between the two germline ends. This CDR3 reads CASSAELRADTQYF. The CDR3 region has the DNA TGTGCCAGCAGCGCAGAACTCCGAGCGGATACGCAGTATTTT. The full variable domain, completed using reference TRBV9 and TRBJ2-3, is DSGVTQTPKHLITATGQRVTLRCSPRSGDLSVYWYQQSLDQGLQFLIQYYNGEERAKGNILERFSAQQFPDLHSELNLSSLELGDSALYFCASSAELRADTQYFGPGTRLTVL.

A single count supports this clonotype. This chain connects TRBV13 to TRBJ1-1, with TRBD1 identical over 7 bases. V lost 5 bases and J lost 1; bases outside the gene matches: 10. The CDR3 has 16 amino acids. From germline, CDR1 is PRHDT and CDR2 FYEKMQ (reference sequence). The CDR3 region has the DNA TGTGCCAGCAGCACTATAGAGACAGGGTCGAACACTGAAGCTTTCTTT. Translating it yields CASSTIETGSNTEAFF.

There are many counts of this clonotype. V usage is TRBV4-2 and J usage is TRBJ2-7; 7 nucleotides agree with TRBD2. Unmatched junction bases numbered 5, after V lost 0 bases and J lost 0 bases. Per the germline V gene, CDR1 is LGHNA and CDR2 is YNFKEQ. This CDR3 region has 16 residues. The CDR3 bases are TGTGCCAGCAGCCAAGATACGAGCGGGACCTCCTACGAGCAGTACTTC. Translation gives CASSQDTSGTSYEQYF.

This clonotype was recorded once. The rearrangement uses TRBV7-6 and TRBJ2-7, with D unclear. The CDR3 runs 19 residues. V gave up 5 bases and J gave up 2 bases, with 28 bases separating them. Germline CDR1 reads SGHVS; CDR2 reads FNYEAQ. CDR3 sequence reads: CASSAAHNRADQSPYEQYF. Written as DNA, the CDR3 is TGTGCCAGCAGCGCAGCCCATAACCGTGCGGACCAAAGCCCCTACGAGCAGTACTTC.

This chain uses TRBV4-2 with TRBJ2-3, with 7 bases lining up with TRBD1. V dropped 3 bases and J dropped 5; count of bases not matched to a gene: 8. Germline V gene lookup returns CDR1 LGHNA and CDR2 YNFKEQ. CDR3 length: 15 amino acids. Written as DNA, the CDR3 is TGTGCCAGCAGCCACCCCCGGGACAGTGGAGATACGCAGTATTTT. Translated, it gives CASSHPRDSGDTQYF.

CDR3 in amino acids: CASSLILGGGEQYF. The CDR3 coding sequence is TGTGCCAGCAGCTTAATTCTAGGAGGAGGCGAGCAGTACTTC. The V gene is TRBV7-9, the J gene TRBJ2-4; TRBD2 might be the D (5 bases). The end of the DNA is better explained by TRBJ2-7, so the J call may be wrong. Germline V lookup: CDR1 SEHNR, CDR2 FQNEAQ (reference sequence). The CDR3 extends over 14 amino acids.

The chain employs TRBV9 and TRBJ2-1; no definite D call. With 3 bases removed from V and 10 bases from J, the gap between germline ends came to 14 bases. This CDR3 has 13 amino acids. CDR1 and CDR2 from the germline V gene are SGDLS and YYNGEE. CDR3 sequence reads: CASSASSSGEQFF. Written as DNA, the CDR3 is TGTGCCAGCAGCGCCTCCTCTAGTGGGGAGCAGTTCTTC.

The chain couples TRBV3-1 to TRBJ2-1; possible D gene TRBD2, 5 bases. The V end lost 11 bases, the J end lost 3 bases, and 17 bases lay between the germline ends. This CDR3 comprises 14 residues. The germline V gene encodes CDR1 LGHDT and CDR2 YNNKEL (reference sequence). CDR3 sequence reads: CARLSGQYYNEQFF. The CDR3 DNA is TGTGCCCGACTCAGCGGCCAATACTACAATGAGCAGTTCTTC.

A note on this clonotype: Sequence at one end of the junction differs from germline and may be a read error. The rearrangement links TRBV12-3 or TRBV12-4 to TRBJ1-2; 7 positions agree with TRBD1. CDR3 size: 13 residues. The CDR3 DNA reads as TGTGCCAGCACTGGGGACAGAGGCTATGGCCACACCTTC. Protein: CASTGDRGYGHTF.

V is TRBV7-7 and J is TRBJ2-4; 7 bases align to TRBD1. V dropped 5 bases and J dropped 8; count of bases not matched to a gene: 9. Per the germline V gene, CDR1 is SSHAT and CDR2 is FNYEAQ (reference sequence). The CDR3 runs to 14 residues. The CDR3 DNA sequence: TGTGCCAGCAGCATGCCGACAGGGTGTGACATTCAGTACTTC. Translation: CASSMPTGCDIQYF.

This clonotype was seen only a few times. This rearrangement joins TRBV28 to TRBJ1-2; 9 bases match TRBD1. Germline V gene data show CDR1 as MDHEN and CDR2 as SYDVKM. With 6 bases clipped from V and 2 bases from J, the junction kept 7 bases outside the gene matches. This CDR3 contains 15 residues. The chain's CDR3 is CASSSGGTGNYGYTF. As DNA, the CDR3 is TGTGCCAGCAGCAGCGGGGGGACAGGGAACTATGGCTACACCTTC.

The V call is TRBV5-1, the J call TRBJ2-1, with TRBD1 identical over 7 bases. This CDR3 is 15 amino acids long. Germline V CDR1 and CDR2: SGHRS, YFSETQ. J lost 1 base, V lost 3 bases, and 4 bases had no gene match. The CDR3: CASSWTGDSYNEQFF. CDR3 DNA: TGCGCCAGCAGCTGGACAGGAGATTCCTACAATGAGCAGTTCTTC.

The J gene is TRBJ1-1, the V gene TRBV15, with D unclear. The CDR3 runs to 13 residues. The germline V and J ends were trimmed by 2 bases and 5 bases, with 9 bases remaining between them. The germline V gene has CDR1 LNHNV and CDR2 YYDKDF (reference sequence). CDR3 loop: CATSRQVETEAFF. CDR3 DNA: TGTGCCACCAGCAGACAGGTTGAGACTGAAGCTTTCTTT.

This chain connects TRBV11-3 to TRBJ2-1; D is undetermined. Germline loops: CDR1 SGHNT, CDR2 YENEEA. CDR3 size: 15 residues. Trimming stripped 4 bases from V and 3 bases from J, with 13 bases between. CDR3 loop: CASSSRSSHYNEQFF. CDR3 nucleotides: TGTGCCAGCAGCTCTCGTAGCTCCCACTACAATGAGCAGTTCTTC.

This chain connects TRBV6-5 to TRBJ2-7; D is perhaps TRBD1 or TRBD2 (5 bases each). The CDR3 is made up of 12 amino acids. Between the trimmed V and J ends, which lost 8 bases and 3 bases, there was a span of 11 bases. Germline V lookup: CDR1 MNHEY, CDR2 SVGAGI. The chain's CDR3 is CASPRDGYEQYF. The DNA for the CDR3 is TGTGCCAGCCCCCGGGACGGCTACGAGCAGTACTTC.

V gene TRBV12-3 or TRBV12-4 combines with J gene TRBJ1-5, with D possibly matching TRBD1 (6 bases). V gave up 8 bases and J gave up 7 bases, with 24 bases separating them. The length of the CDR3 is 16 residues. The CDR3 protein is CASREDSRPRKQPQHF. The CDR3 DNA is TGTGCCAGCCGAGAGGACAGCAGGCCTAGGAAACAGCCCCAGCATTTT.

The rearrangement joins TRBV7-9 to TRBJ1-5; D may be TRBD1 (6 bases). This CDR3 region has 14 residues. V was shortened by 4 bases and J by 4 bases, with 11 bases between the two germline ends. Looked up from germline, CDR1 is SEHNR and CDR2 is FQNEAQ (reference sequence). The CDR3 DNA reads TGTGCCAGCAGCTCCTCAGGGGTTAATCAGCCCCAGCATTTT. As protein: CASSSSGVNQPQHF.

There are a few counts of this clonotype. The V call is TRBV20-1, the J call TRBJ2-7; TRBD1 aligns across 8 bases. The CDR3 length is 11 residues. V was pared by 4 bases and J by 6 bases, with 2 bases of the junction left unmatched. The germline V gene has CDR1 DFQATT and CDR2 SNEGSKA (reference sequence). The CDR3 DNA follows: TGCAGTGCTACACAGGGGGGCGAGCAGTACTTC. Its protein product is CSATQGGEQYF.

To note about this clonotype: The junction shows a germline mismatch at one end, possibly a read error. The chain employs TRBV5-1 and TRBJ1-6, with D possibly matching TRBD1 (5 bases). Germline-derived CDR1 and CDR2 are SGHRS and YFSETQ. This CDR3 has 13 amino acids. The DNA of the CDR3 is TGCGCCAGCAGCTTGGTGACAGATTCACCCCCCCACTTT. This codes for CASSLVTDSPPHF. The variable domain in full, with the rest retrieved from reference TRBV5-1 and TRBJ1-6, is KAGVTQTPRYLIKTRGQQVTLSCSPISGHRSVSWYQQTPGQGLQFLFEYFSETQRNKGNFPGRFSGRQFSNSRSEMNVSTLELGDSALYLCASSLVTDSPPHFGNGTRLTVT.

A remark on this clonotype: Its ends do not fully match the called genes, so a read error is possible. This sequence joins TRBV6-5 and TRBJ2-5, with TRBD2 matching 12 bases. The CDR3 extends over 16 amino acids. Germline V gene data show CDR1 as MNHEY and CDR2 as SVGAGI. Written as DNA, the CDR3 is TGTGCCAGCACCAAAACTAGCGGGGGGCTCCAAGACACCCAGTACTTC. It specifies CASTKTSGGLQDTQYF.

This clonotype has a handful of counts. DNA of the CDR3: TGTGCCAGCAGCGACAGATGGGGACTAGCGGGAGGGTCGCGAGAGACCCAGTACTTC. Amino acid sequence: CASSDRWGLAGGSRETQYF. The chain recombines TRBV7-6 with TRBJ2-5, with 16 bases matching TRBD2. The CDR3 has 19 residues. Per germline, CDR1 SGHVS and CDR2 FNYEAQ. J gave up 4 bases and V 5 bases, and 13 bases lay outside the gene matches.

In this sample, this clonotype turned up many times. The CDR3 nucleotides read TGCAGCGTGACAGGGGGTTTGAATGAGCAGTTCTTC. This translates into CSVTGGLNEQFF. This rearrangement joins TRBV29-1 to TRBJ2-1, with TRBD1 identical over 9 bases. Germline V gene data show CDR1 as SQVTM and CDR2 as ANQGSEA. V was pared by 6 bases and J by 7 bases, with 4 bases of the junction left unmatched. CDR3 length equals 12 residues.

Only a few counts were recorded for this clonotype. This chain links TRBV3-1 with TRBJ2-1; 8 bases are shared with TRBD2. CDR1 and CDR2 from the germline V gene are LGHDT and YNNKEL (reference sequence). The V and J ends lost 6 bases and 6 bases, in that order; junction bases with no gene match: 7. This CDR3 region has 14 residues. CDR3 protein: CASRSSGRSNEQFF. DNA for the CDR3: TGTGCCAGCAGGTCTAGCGGGCGGAGCAATGAGCAGTTCTTC.

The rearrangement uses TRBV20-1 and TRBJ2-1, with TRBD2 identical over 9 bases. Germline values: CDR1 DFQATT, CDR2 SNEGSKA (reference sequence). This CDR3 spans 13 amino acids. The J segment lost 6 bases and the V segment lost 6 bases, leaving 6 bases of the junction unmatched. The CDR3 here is CSALAGVGNEQFF. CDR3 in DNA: TGCAGTGCATTAGCGGGAGTTGGCAATGAGCAGTTCTTC.